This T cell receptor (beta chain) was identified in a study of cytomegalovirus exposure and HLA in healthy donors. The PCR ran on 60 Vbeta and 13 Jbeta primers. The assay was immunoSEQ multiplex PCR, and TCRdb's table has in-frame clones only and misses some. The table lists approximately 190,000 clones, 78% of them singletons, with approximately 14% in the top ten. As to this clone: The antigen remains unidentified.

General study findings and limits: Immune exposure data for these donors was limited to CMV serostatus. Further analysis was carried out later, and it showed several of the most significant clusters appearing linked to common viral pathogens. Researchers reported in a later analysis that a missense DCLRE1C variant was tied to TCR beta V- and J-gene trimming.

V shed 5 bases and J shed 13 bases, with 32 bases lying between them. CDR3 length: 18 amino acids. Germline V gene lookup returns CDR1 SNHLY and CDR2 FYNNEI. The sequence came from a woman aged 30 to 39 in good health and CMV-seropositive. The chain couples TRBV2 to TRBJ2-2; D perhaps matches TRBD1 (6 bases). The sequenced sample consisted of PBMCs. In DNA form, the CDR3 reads TGTGCCAGCAGTAGGTTGCCGGGCACCTGGACCGAACAACAGGGGCTGTTTTTT. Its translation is CASSRLPGTWTEQQGLFF.